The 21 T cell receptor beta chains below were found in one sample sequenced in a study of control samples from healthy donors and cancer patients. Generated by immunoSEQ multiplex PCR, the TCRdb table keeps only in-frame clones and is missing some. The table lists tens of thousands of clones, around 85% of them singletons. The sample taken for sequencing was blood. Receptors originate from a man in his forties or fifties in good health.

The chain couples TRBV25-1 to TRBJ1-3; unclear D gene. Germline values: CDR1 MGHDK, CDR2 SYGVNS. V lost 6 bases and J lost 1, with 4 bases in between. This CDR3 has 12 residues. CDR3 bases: TGTGCCAGCAGCGGATCTGGAAACACCATATATTTT. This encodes CASSGSGNTIYF.

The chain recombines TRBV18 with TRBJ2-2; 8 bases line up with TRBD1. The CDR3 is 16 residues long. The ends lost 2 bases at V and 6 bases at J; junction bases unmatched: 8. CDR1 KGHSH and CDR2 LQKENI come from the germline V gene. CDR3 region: CASSPARTGSPGELFF. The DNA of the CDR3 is TGTGCCAGCTCACCAGCCAGGACAGGGAGCCCCGGGGAGCTGTTTTTT.

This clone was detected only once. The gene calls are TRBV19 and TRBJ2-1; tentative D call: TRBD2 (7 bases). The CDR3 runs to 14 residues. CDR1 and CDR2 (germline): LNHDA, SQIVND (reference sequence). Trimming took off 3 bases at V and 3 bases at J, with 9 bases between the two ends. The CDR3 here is CASSMGGHYNEQFF. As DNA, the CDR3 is TGTGCCAGTAGTATGGGGGGGCACTACAATGAGCAGTTCTTC.

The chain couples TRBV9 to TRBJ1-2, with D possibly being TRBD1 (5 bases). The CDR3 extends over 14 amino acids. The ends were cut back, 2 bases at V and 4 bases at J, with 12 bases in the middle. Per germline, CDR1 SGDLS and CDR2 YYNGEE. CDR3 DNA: TGTGCCAGCAGCGTGGGGGGGATATCCTATGGCTACACCTTC. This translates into CASSVGGISYGYTF.

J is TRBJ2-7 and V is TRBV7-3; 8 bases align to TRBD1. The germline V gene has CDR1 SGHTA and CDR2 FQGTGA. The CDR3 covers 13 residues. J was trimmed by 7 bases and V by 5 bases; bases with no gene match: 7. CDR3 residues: CASSPSGGWEQYF. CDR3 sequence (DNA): TGTGCCAGCAGCCCTTCAGGGGGCTGGGAGCAGTACTTC.

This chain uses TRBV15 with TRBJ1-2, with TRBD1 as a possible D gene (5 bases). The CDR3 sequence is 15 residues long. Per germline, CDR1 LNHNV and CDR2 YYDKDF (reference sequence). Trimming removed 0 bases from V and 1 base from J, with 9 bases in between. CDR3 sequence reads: CATSRDRQGNYGYTF. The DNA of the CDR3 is TGTGCCACCAGCAGAGATCGCCAGGGTAACTATGGCTACACCTTC.

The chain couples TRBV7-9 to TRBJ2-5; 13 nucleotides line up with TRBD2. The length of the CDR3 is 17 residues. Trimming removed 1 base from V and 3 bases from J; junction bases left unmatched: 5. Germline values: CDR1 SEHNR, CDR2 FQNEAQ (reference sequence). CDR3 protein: CASSLGIGLAGEETQYF. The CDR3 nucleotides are TGTGCCAGCAGCTTAGGAATAGGACTAGCGGGGGAAGAGACCCAGTACTTC.

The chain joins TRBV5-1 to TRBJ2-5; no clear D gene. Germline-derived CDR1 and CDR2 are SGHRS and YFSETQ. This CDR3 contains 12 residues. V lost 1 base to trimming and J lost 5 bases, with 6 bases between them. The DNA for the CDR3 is TGCGCCAGCAGCTTGTCCCGCGAGACCCAGTACTTC. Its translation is CASSLSRETQYF.

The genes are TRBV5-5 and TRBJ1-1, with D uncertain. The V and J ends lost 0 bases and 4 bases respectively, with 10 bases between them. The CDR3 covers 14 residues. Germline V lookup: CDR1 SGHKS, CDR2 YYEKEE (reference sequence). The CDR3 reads CASSLGSFRTEAFF. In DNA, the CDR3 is TGTGCCAGCAGCTTGGGGAGTTTCCGCACTGAAGCTTTCTTT.

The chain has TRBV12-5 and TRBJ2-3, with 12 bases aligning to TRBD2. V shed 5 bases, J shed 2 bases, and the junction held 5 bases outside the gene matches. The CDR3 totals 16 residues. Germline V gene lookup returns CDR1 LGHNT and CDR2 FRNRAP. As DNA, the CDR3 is TGTGCTAGTGGTCCAGGACTAGCGGGGCCCACAGATACGCAGTATTTT. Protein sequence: CASGPGLAGPTDTQYF.

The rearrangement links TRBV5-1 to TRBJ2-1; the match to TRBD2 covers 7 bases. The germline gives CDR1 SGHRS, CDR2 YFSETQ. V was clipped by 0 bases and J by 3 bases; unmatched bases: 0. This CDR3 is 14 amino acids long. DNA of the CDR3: TGCGCCAGCAGCTTGGGCGGGGGCTACAATGAGCAGTTCTTC. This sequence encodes CASSLGGGYNEQFF.

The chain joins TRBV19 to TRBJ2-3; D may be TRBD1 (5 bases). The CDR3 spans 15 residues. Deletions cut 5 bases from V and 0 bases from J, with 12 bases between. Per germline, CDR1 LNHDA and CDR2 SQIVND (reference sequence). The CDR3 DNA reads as TGTGCCAGTAGTTCCTTGAAGGGGAGCACAGATACGCAGTATTTT. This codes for CASSSLKGSTDTQYF.

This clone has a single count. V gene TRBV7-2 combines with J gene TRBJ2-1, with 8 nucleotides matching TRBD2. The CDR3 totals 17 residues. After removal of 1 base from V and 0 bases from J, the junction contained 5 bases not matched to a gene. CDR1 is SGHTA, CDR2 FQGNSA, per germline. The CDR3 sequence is CASSLGRGASSYNEQFF. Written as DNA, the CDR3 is TGTGCCAGCAGCTTAGGGCGGGGGGCCAGCTCCTACAATGAGCAGTTCTTC.

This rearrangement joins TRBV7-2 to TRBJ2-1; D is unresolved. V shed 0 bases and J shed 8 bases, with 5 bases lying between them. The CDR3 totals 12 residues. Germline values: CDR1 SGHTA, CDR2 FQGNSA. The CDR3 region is CASSLAGHEQFF. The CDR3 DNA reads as TGTGCCAGCAGCTTAGCGGGTCATGAGCAGTTCTTC.

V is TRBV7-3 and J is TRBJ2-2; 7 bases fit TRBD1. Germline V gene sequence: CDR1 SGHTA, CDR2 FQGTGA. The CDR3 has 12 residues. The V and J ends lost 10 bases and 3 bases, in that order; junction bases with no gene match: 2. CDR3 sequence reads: CATGQDTGELFF. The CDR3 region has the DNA TGTGCCACAGGACAGGACACCGGGGAGCTGTTTTTT.

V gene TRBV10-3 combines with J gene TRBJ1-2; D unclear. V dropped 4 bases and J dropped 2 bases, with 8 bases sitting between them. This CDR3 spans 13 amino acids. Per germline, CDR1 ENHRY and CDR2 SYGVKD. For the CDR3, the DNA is TGTGCCATCAGTGGGGAGGTCAACTATGGCTACACCTTC. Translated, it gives CAISGEVNYGYTF.

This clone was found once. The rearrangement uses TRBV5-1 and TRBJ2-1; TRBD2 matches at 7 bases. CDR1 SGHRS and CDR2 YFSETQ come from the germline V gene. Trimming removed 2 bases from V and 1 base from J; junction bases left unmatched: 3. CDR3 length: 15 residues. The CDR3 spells CASSFIGGSYNEQFF. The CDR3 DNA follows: TGCGCCAGCAGCTTCATCGGGGGGTCCTACAATGAGCAGTTCTTC.

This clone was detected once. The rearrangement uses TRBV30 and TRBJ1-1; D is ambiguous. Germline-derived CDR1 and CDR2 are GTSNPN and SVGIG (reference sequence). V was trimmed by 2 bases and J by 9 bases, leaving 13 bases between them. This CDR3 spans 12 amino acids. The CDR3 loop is CAWSQATVQAFF. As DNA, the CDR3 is TGTGCCTGGAGTCAGGCAACTGTACAAGCTTTCTTT.

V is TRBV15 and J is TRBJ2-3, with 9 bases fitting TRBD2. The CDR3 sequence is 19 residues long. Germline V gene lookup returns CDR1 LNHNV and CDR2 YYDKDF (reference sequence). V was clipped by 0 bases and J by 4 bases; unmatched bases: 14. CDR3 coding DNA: TGTGCCACCAGCAGAGAATGGTCAAGGGCTAGCGGGATTTCAGATACGCAGTATTTT. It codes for CATSREWSRASGISDTQYF.

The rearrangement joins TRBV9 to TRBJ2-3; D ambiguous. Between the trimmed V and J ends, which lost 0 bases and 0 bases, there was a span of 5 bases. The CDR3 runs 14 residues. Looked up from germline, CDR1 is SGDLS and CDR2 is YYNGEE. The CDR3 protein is CASSVDGSTDTQYF. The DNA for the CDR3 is TGTGCCAGCAGCGTAGACGGGAGCACAGATACGCAGTATTTT.

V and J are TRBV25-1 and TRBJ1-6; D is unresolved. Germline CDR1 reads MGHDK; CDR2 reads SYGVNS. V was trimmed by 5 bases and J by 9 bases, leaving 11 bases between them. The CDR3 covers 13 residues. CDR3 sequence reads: CASSPGRGSPLHF. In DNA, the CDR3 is TGTGCCAGCAGTCCAGGTCGGGGTTCACCCCTCCACTTT.